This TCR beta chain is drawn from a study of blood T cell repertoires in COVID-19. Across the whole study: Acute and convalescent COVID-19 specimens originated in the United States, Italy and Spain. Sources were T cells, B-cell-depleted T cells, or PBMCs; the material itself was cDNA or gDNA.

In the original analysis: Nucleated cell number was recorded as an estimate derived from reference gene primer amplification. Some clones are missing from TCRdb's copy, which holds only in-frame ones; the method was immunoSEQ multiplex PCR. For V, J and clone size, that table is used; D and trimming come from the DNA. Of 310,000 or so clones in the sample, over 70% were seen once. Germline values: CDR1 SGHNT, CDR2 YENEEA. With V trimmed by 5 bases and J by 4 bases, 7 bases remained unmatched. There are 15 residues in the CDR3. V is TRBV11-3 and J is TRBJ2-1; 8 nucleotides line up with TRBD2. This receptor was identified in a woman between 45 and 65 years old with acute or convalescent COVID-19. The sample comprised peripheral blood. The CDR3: CASSPLAEVYNEQFF. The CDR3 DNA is TGTGCCAGCAGCCCACTAGCGGAGGTATACAATGAGCAGTTCTTC. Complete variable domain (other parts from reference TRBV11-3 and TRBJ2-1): EAGVVQSPRYKIIEKKQPVAFWCNPISGHNTLYWYLQNLGQGPELLIRYENEEAVDDSQLPKDRFSAERLKGVDSTLKIQPAELGDSAVYLCASSPLAEVYNEQFFGPGTRLTVL.